A single sample is the source of the 26 T cell receptor beta chains below, sequenced in a study of beta chain features in type 1 diabetes. Since all of the isolated RNA was reverse transcribed, expressed TCRB transcripts were what got sequenced. Clones were read by immunoSEQ multiplex PCR, and TCRdb kept only the in-frame ones, dropping some. This table holds more than 300,000 clones, approximately 16% found once. Sequencing was done on a sample of naive CD4+ T cells from blood. The receptors come from a woman between 18 and 29 years old in good health.

The J gene is TRBJ2-5, the V gene TRBV6-5, with unresolved D. V was clipped by 2 bases and J by 5 bases, with 15 bases between them. Germline CDR1 MNHEY, CDR2 SVGAGI. The length of the CDR3 is 15 residues. The CDR3 loop is CASSYVQLRRETQYF. DNA of the CDR3: TGTGCCAGCAGTTACGTCCAGCTTAGGCGGGAGACCCAGTACTTC.

The chain is built from TRBV5-1 and TRBJ2-5, with D possibly TRBD2 on 5 matching bases. The V gene's germline CDR1 is SGHRS and CDR2 YFSETQ. V shed 0 bases and J shed 1 base, with 10 bases lying between them. The CDR3 loop spans 15 amino acids. Here the CDR3 reads CASSLASQTQETQYF. For the CDR3, the DNA is TGCGCCAGCAGCTTGGCTAGCCAGACCCAAGAGACCCAGTACTTC.

The J gene is TRBJ2-1, the V gene TRBV5-1, with 13 bases fitting TRBD2. The CDR3 contains 17 residues. V shed 4 bases and J 8 bases; nucleotides not matched to a gene: 12. Germline CDR1 is SGHRS and CDR2 is YFSETQ. The CDR3 spells CASSPPLAGGIWDEQFF. The CDR3 DNA is TGCGCCAGCAGCCCGCCACTAGCGGGAGGGATATGGGATGAGCAGTTCTTC.

This clone has only a few counts. The CDR3 spells CAWSLGGTSGQPQHF. The CDR3 DNA reads TGTGCCTGGAGTTTGGGAGGGACGAGCGGTCAGCCCCAGCATTTT. This rearrangement joins TRBV30 to TRBJ1-5; D possibly corresponds to TRBD1 (5 bases). The CDR3 is 15 amino acids. Trimming removed 2 bases from V and 6 bases from J, with 17 bases in between. Germline assignment: CDR1 GTSNPN and CDR2 SVGIG (reference sequence).

The chain is built from TRBV19 and TRBJ2-1, with D perhaps TRBD1 (6 bases). The V gene's germline CDR1 is LNHDA and CDR2 SQIVND (reference sequence). Trimming took 4 bases from V and 8 from J, leaving 24 bases between them. The CDR3 extends over 17 amino acids. This chain's CDR3 is CASSTLLGGSRDDEQFF. DNA for the CDR3: TGTGCCAGTAGTACCCTTTTAGGGGGTAGTAGGGACGATGAGCAGTTCTTC.

The rearrangement uses TRBV11-3 and TRBJ2-1; 7 bases are a match to TRBD2. From germline, CDR1 is SGHNT and CDR2 YENEEA. The CDR3 covers 16 residues. J gave up 0 bases and V 5 bases, and 7 bases lay outside the gene matches. The DNA of the CDR3 is TGTGCCAGCAGCCCGTGGGGGGGTGTCTCCTACAATGAGCAGTTCTTC. This gives the protein CASSPWGGVSYNEQFF.

J is TRBJ1-1 and V is TRBV2; weak D call: TRBD1 (5 bases). V gave up 10 bases and J gave up 0 bases, with 21 bases separating them. The CDR3 runs to 16 residues. Germline CDR1 SNHLY, CDR2 FYNNEI. DNA for the CDR3: TGTGCCACCACGCAGGGTTTGGATCTTATGAACACTGAAGCTTTCTTT. This sequence encodes CATTQGLDLMNTEAFF.

The V call is TRBV11-2, the J call TRBJ1-5; no clear D gene. CDR1 SGHAT and CDR2 FQNNGV come from the germline V gene. The CDR3 extends over 17 amino acids. The V end lost 1 base, the J end lost 5 bases, and 18 bases lay between the germline ends. The CDR3 reads CASSLGSGYPADQPQHF. The CDR3 DNA reads TGTGCCAGCAGCTTAGGGTCCGGTTACCCTGCGGATCAGCCCCAGCATTTT.

The chain is built from TRBV28 and TRBJ2-1; TRBD2 is a possible D gene (5 bases). Germline assignment: CDR1 MDHEN and CDR2 SYDVKM. The CDR3 has 13 residues. V was trimmed by 6 bases and J by 7 bases, leaving 13 bases between them. CDR3 DNA: TGTGCCAGCAGCCTTTATGAGGGAAATGAGCAGTTCTTC. Translated, it gives CASSLYEGNEQFF.

This clone came up a few times. The chain is built from TRBV7-2 and TRBJ2-5; TRBD1 matches at 7 bases. V gave up 6 bases and J gave up 2 bases; unmatched junction bases: 9. CDR3 length: 15 amino acids. Germline values: CDR1 SGHTA, CDR2 FQGNSA. The CDR3 nucleotides read TGTGCCAGCAGGTTTAGTAGGGGGCCACAAGAGACCCAGTACTTC. Its protein is CASRFSRGPQETQYF.

This clone came up a few times. The chain employs TRBV7-2 and TRBJ2-1; TRBD1 is a possible D gene (6 bases). The CDR3 has 13 amino acids. V lost 11 bases and J 9 bases, leaving 20 bases between the germline ends. Germline V gene data show CDR1 as SGHTA and CDR2 as FQGNSA. CDR3 nucleotides: TGTGCCCTGAGAAGGGGGTCCGGTGGTGAGCAGTTCTTC. This gives the protein CALRRGSGGEQFF.

There are a few counts of this clone. The V call is TRBV7-2, the J call TRBJ2-1, with 13 bases identical to TRBD2. The ends lost 4 bases at V and 7 bases at J; junction bases unmatched: 7. The CDR3 totals 16 residues. Germline V gene data show CDR1 as SGHTA and CDR2 as FQGNSA. CDR3 nucleotides: TGTGCCAGCAGCTCATGGACTAGCGGGAGTCATAATGAGCAGTTCTTC. Protein: CASSSWTSGSHNEQFF.

The rearrangement links TRBV9 to TRBJ1-5, with D perhaps TRBD1 (5 bases). V gave up 4 bases and J gave up 0 bases, with 8 bases separating them. CDR1 and CDR2 (germline): SGDLS, YYNGEE. There are 14 residues in the CDR3. The CDR3, as DNA: TGTGCCAGCAGCAGGGGTTATAGCAATCAGCCCCAGCATTTT. Translated, it gives CASSRGYSNQPQHF.

V gene TRBV28 combines with J gene TRBJ2-7; 9 positions agree with TRBD1. This CDR3 contains 13 residues. V gave up 9 bases and J gave up 2 bases; unmatched junction bases: 5. Per germline, CDR1 MDHEN and CDR2 SYDVKM. The CDR3 bases are TGTGCCAGTGAACAGGGGGCGACCTACGAGCAGTACTTC. Protein: CASEQGATYEQYF.

The V call is TRBV7-6, the J call TRBJ2-7; D perhaps matches TRBD1 (5 bases). CDR3 length equals 13 residues. V lost 5 bases and J 0 bases, leaving 8 bases between the germline ends. Germline CDR1 is SGHVS and CDR2 is FNYEAQ. The CDR3 loop reads CASSQGPSYEQYF. The CDR3 bases are TGTGCCAGCAGCCAGGGTCCCTCCTACGAGCAGTACTTC.

This chain uses TRBV30 with TRBJ2-5; 7 bases agree with TRBD2. The CDR3 runs 14 residues. The V and J ends lost 4 bases and 5 bases, in that order; junction bases with no gene match: 10. The V gene's germline CDR1 is GTSNPN and CDR2 SVGIG (reference sequence). CDR3 sequence: CAWKGGRPGETQYF. In DNA, the CDR3 is TGTGCCTGGAAAGGCGGGAGACCGGGGGAGACCCAGTACTTC.

In this sample, this clone turned up a few times. This same CDR3 is encoded by further DNA sequences in the sample. The rearrangement uses TRBV7-9 and TRBJ2-1; the D is unclear. Germline CDR1 and CDR2: SEHNR and FQNEAQ (reference sequence). Trimming cost V 5 bases and J 5 bases, with 10 bases left between them. The CDR3 spans 13 residues. CDR3 nucleotides: TGTGCCAGCAGCCTCCTGGGCGACAATGAGCAGTTCTTC. Translated, it gives CASSLLGDNEQFF.

This clone came up a few times. In nucleotides, the CDR3 is TGTGCCAGCAGTTACTCAGGGGCCGCTAACTATGGCTACACCTTC. Translation: CASSYSGAANYGYTF. V usage is TRBV6-5 and J usage is TRBJ1-2; D is possibly TRBD1 (5 bases). Trimming took off 0 bases at V and 0 bases at J, with 8 bases between the two ends. Germline V gene data show CDR1 as MNHEY and CDR2 as SVGAGI. This CDR3 has 15 amino acids.

This chain uses TRBV18 with TRBJ2-5; a possible D gene is TRBD2 (5 bases). The CDR3 runs to 16 residues. Germline CDR1 and CDR2: KGHSH and LQKENI. The V end lost 0 bases, the J end lost 1 base, and 12 bases lay between the germline ends. CDR3 sequence reads: CASSPPRAVGQETQYF. CDR3 bases: TGTGCCAGCTCACCACCGCGAGCGGTGGGCCAAGAGACCCAGTACTTC. Together with reference TRBV18 and TRBJ2-5, the CDR3 gives the full variable domain: NAGVMQNPRHLVRRRGQEARLRCSPMKGHSHVYWYRQLPEEGLKFMVYLQKENIIDESGMPKERFSAEFPKEGPSILRIQQVVRGDSAAYFCASSPPRAVGQETQYFGPGTRLLVL.

This clone turned up a few times. V usage is TRBV29-1 and J usage is TRBJ2-7, with D possibly TRBD2 on 5 matching bases. The CDR3 covers 13 residues. V lost 4 bases and J lost 4, with 14 bases in between. The germline gives CDR1 SQVTM, CDR2 ANQGSEA. CDR3 bases: TGCAGCGTTGGTCCCGGGAACAAATACGAGCAGTACTTC. This translates into CSVGPGNKYEQYF.

This chain connects TRBV14 to TRBJ1-3; TRBD1 aligns across 7 bases. This CDR3 region has 14 residues. V dropped 1 base and J dropped 8; count of bases not matched to a gene: 5. Germline assignment: CDR1 SGHDN and CDR2 FVKESK. The chain's CDR3 is CASSQGAGGHTIYF. The CDR3 DNA sequence: TGTGCCAGCAGCCAAGGGGCAGGGGGACACACCATATATTTT.

V is TRBV4-2 and J is TRBJ2-5; TRBD2 agrees at 13 bases. The CDR3 length is 14 residues. The V gene's germline CDR1 is LGHNA and CDR2 YNFKEQ. V lost 1 base and J lost 8; bases outside the gene matches: 1. The CDR3 loop reads CASSQGLAGGTQYF. CDR3 in DNA: TGTGCCAGCAGCCAAGGACTAGCGGGAGGCACCCAGTACTTC.

This rearrangement joins TRBV30 to TRBJ1-2; D is uncertain. The ends were cut back, 2 bases at V and 0 bases at J, with 10 bases in the middle. From germline, CDR1 is GTSNPN and CDR2 SVGIG (reference sequence). The CDR3 consists of 14 residues. The CDR3 DNA sequence: TGTGCCTGGAGTCTGACATTAGCTAACTATGGCTACACCTTC. Amino acid sequence: CAWSLTLANYGYTF.

V and J are TRBV29-1 and TRBJ2-7, with 9 bases identical to TRBD2. V lost 1 base and J lost 4; bases outside the gene matches: 20. Per the germline V gene, CDR1 is SQVTM and CDR2 is ANQGSEA. CDR3 length: 19 residues. In nucleotides, the CDR3 is TGCAGCGTTGAAGGTCCCTTTCGGGGATTGCTAGCGGGAAGTTACGAGCAGTACTTC. The encoded protein is CSVEGPFRGLLAGSYEQYF.

J is TRBJ2-6 and V is TRBV5-1, with 7 bases fitting TRBD1. This CDR3 is 18 amino acids long. J lost 0 bases, V lost 5 bases, and 11 bases had no gene match. CDR1 is SGHRS and CDR2 is YFSETQ in the germline V gene. CDR3 residues: CASSPFRDSRSGANVLTF. DNA for the CDR3: TGCGCCAGCAGTCCGTTTAGGGACAGCCGCTCTGGGGCCAACGTCCTGACTTTC.

The chain has TRBV28 and TRBJ2-7; 11 nucleotides match TRBD2. V trimming: 6 bases; J trimming: 5 bases; junction bases outside the gene matches: 12. The CDR3 has 16 amino acids. Germline-derived CDR1 and CDR2 are MDHEN and SYDVKM. In nucleotides, the CDR3 is TGTGCCAGCAGAGAACTAGCGGGAGTTACGTCCCACGAGCAGTACTTC. As protein: CASRELAGVTSHEQYF.